The next 8 T cell receptor beta chains were all read from a single sample in a study of a mutant IDH1 vaccine in newly diagnosed glioma listed by TCRdb under 2021. Interpreted using the paper, the time point label stands for: week 47, end of study. Each vaccine dose was 300 ug of a 20-mer mutant IDH1 peptide in Montanide, given subcutaneously with topical imiquimod. Library preparation employed the immunoSEQ multiplex PCR assay. TCRdb carries this immuneACCESS record with in-frame sequences only. Its versions omit some clonotypes, under half of them owing to an unresolved V gene in the studies checked, with the rest unexplained. In all, the sample holds about 94,000 clones, and roughly nine tenths of those were seen once. The top ten clones comprise 0.7% to 0.95% of the sample. What these receptors recognize is not known. The sequenced sample was PBMCs, obtained from a glioma patient whose treatment included an IDH1 peptide vaccine. Receptor source: a woman aged 45-60 years with glioma.

Only one count was recorded for this clone. The rearrangement uses TRBV4-1 and TRBJ2-1; D is undetermined. Germline CDR1 reads MGHRA; CDR2 reads YSYEKL. The CDR3 is 14 residues long. Trimming removed 6 bases from V and 1 base from J, with 10 bases in between. The CDR3 loop is CASSLLGSYNEQFF. CDR3 DNA: TGCGCCAGCAGTTTGTTAGGTTCCTACAATGAGCAGTTCTTC.

The V call is TRBV6-6, the J call TRBJ2-1; no clear D gene. In germline, CDR1 is MNHNY, CDR2 SVGAGI (reference sequence). Trimming stripped 6 bases from V and 0 bases from J, with 6 bases between. This CDR3 is built from 13 residues. The CDR3 DNA reads as TGTGCCAGCAGGGGAAGCTCCTACAATGAGCAGTTCTTC. It is translated as CASRGSSYNEQFF.

This chain uses TRBV4-2 with TRBJ2-5; the match to TRBD1 covers 11 bases. Germline V gives CDR1 LGHNA, CDR2 YNFKEQ. CDR3 length: 18 residues. The junction had 13 bases not matched to a gene; V was cut back by 0 bases and J by 7 bases. CDR3 region: CASSQDLLGTGGSGTQYF. The CDR3 DNA follows: TGTGCCAGCAGCCAAGATTTACTCGGGACAGGGGGGTCAGGGACCCAGTACTTC.

This clone was found many times. The gene calls are TRBV18 and TRBJ1-1, with D unresolved. Germline lookup yields CDR1 KGHSH and CDR2 LQKENI. This CDR3 has 12 residues. V gave up 4 bases and J gave up 3 bases, with 6 bases separating them. CDR3 nucleotides: TGTGCCAGCTCACTCCGGGACACTGAAGCTTTCTTT. It codes for CASSLRDTEAFF.

V and J are TRBV15 and TRBJ2-7; 8 bases match TRBD1. This CDR3 has 15 residues. From germline, CDR1 is LNHNV and CDR2 YYDKDF (reference sequence). After removal of 2 bases from V and 2 bases from J, the junction contained 5 bases not matched to a gene. CDR3 in amino acids: CATSRSGTGPYEQYF. The CDR3 DNA sequence: TGTGCCACCAGCAGATCGGGGACAGGTCCCTACGAGCAGTACTTC. Together with reference TRBV15 and TRBJ2-7, the CDR3 gives the full variable domain: DAMVIQNPRYQVTQFGKPVTLSCSQTLNHNVMYWYQQKSSQAPKLLFHYYDKDFNNEADTPDNFQSRRPNTSFCFLDIRSPGLGDTAMYLCATSRSGTGPYEQYFGPGTRLTVT.

The chain recombines TRBV15 with TRBJ1-2; TRBD1 aligns across 8 bases. After removal of 5 bases from V and 2 bases from J, the junction contained 7 bases not matched to a gene. This CDR3 contains 15 residues. Germline CDR1 LNHNV, CDR2 YYDKDF (reference sequence). The CDR3 DNA sequence: TGTGCCACCAGCCCCGAGAGGACAGGGAACTATGGCTACACCTTC. Translated: CATSPERTGNYGYTF.

The rearrangement links TRBV27 to TRBJ1-1; D is uncertain. This CDR3 has 14 residues. V dropped 6 bases and J dropped 1 base, with 12 bases sitting between them. In germline, CDR1 is MNHEY, CDR2 SMNVEV (reference sequence). CDR3 region: CASSLYGPNTEAFF. The CDR3 bases are TGTGCCAGCAGCCTGTACGGGCCGAACACTGAAGCTTTCTTT.

This chain connects TRBV6-6 to TRBJ1-6; D possibly corresponds to TRBD1 (5 bases). The ends were cut back, 4 bases at V and 5 bases at J, with 9 bases in the middle. The V gene's germline CDR1 is MNHNY and CDR2 SVGAGI (reference sequence). CDR3 size: 14 residues. CDR3 in amino acids: CASSLAGNNSPLHF. For the CDR3, the DNA is TGTGCCAGCAGTTTGGCAGGGAATAATTCACCCCTCCACTTT.